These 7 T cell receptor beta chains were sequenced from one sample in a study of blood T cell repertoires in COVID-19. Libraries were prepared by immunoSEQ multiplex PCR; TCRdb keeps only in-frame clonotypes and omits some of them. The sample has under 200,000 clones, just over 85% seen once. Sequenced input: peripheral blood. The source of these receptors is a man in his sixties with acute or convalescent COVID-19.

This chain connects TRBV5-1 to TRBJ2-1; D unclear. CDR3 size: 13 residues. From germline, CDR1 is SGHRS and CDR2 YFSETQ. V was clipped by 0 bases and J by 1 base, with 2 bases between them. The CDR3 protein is CASSLASYNEQFF. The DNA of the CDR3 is TGCGCCAGCAGCTTGGCTTCCTACAATGAGCAGTTCTTC.

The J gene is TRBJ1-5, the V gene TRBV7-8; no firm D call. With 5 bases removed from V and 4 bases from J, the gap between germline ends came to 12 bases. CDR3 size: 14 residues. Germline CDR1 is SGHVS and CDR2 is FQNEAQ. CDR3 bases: TGTGCCAGCAGCCTGGATACAGTGAATCAGCCCCAGCATTTT. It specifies CASSLDTVNQPQHF.

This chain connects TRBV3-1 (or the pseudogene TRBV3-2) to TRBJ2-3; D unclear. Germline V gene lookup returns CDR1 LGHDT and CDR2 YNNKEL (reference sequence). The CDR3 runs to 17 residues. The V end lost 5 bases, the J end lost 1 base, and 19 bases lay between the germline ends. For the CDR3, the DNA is TGTGCCAGCAGCTCTCTAGGCACCCTAACGGGCACAGATACGCAGTATTTT. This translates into CASSSLGTLTGTDTQYF.

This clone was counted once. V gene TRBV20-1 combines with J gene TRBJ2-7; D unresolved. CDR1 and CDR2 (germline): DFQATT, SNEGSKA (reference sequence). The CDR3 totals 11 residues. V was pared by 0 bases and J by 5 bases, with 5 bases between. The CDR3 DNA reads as TGCAGTGCTAGAGATCGTAACGAGCAGTACTTC. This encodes CSARDRNEQYF.

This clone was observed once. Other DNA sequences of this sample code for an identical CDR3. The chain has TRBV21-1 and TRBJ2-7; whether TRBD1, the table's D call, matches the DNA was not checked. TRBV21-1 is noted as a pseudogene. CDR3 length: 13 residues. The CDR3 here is CASSGGLLYEQYF. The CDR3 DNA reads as TGTGCTAGCTCTGGGGGCCTCTTATACGAGCAGTACTTC.

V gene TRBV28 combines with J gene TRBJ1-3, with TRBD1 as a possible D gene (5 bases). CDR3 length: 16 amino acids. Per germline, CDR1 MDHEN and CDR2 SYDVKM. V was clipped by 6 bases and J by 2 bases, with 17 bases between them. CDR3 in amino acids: CASSGGSFRAGNTIYF. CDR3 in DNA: TGTGCCAGCAGCGGGGGGTCCTTCAGGGCTGGAAACACCATATATTTT. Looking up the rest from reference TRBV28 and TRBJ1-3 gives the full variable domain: DVKVTQSSRYLVKRTGEKVFLECVQDMDHENMFWYRQDPGLGLRLIYFSYDVKMKEKGDIPEGYSVSREKKERFSLILESASTNQTSMYLCASSGGSFRAGNTIYFGEGSWLTVV.

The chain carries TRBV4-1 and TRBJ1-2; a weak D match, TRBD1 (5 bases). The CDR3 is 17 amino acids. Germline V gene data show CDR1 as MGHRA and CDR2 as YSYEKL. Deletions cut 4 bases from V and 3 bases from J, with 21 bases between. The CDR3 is CASSPLHGGSSDYGYTF. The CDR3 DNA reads TGCGCCAGCAGCCCGCTCCATGGGGGGTCGAGCGACTATGGCTACACCTTC.